One sample yielded the 21 T cell receptor beta chains listed below, sequenced in a study of response to subunit inactivated influenza vaccine. One entry per CDR3 protein results from TCRdb running MiXCR on the RT-PCR reads. The sample shows 150,000 to 200,000 distinct CDR3 sequences, roughly a tenth of them seen only once. The sample in question was non-naive T cells sorted from PBMCs, obtained roughly 48 days after vaccination. These receptors all stem from a man aged 45-65 years who received an inactivated influenza vaccine.

CDR3 DNA sequence: TGTGCCTGGAGTGTGGGGCAAGAGACCCAGTACTTC. The encoded protein is CAWSVGQETQYF. The rearrangement links TRBV30 to TRBJ2-5; no clear D. The CDR3 is 12 amino acids. Trimming cost V 0 bases and J 2 bases, with 4 bases left between them. CDR1 and CDR2 (germline): GTSNPN, SVGIG (reference sequence).

This clonotype has just a few counts. The chain carries TRBV4-2 and TRBJ2-1, with 7 bases identical to TRBD2. Germline-derived CDR1 and CDR2 are LGHNA and YNFKEQ. The J segment lost 1 base and the V segment lost 0 bases, leaving 3 bases of the junction unmatched. CDR3 length equals 16 residues. The CDR3: CASSQESSGSYNEQFF. The CDR3 DNA is TGTGCCAGCAGCCAAGAATCTAGCGGTTCCTACAATGAGCAGTTCTTC.

In this sample, this clonotype turned up a few times. The chain uses TRBV11-2 and TRBJ1-4; D gene uncertain. The CDR3 consists of 14 residues. The germline CDR1 and CDR2 sequences are SGHAT and FQNNGV. V gave up 7 bases and J gave up 9 bases, with 18 bases separating them. CDR3 residues: CASTPSQATQKLFF. Here the CDR3 DNA reads TGTGCCAGCACCCCGTCTCAGGCCACCCAAAAACTGTTTTTT.

Note on this clonotype: A much larger clone differs by one base, so this may be a read error. V and J are TRBV12-3 or TRBV12-4 and TRBJ2-1, with 7 bases aligning to TRBD2. This CDR3 has 15 residues. CDR3 protein: CATSLWRGNYNEQFF. The CDR3 bases are TGTGCCACCAGTTTATGGCGGGGGAACTACAATGAGCAGTTCTTC.

This clonotype was picked up many times. Here the CDR3 reads CASSLETGWAYEQYF. The CDR3 DNA reads TGCGCCAGCAGCTTGGAGACAGGCTGGGCCTACGAGCAGTACTTC. The chain employs TRBV5-1 and TRBJ2-7, with D tentatively TRBD1 (6 bases). V lost 0 bases, J lost 2 bases, and 12 bases lay in between. The CDR3 is 15 residues long. The germline CDR1 and CDR2 sequences are SGHRS and YFSETQ.

This clonotype was seen only a few times. The CDR3 region is CASSVGQGGNTIYF. The CDR3 bases are TGTGCCAGCAGCGTAGGACAGGGCGGAAACACCATATATTTT. The chain uses TRBV9 and TRBJ1-3, with 7 nucleotides matching TRBD1. This CDR3 has 14 amino acids. V shed 0 bases and J 4 bases; nucleotides not matched to a gene: 1. CDR1 SGDLS and CDR2 YYNGEE come from the germline V gene.

This clonotype was observed at least ten times. The chain couples TRBV21-1 to TRBJ2-7; the table's D call, TRBD2, has no DNA check behind it. TRBV21-1 is shown as a pseudogene. The CDR3 spans 13 residues. In DNA form, the CDR3 reads TGTGCCACCTTTCCAACTAGCGGCTACGAGCAGTACTTC. This encodes CATFPTSGYEQYF.

V is TRBV7-9 and J is TRBJ1-3; tentative D call: TRBD1 (6 bases). Per germline, CDR1 SEHNR and CDR2 FQNEAQ (reference sequence). Trimming pared 3 bases from V and 8 bases from J, leaving 14 bases between. The length of the CDR3 is 14 residues. CDR3 region: CASSLSMGADTIYF. The CDR3, as DNA: TGTGCCAGCAGCTTGTCTATGGGGGCAGACACCATATATTTT.

Ten or more counts support this clonotype. The chain employs TRBV24-1 and TRBJ2-5; 7 nucleotides match TRBD1. Germline V CDR1 and CDR2: KGHDR, SFDVKD. J lost 2 bases, V lost 5 bases, and 1 base had no gene match. The CDR3 totals 13 residues. Written as DNA, the CDR3 is TGTGCCACCAGTGGGGACAGTCAAGAGACCCAGTACTTC. Its translation: CATSGDSQETQYF.

This clonotype has more than one count but fewer than ten. The chain links TRBV4-2 to TRBJ1-4; D is perhaps TRBD1 (5 bases). Germline V lookup: CDR1 LGHNA, CDR2 YNFKEQ. There are 15 residues in the CDR3. V dropped 2 bases and J dropped 5 bases, with 12 bases sitting between them. CDR3 nucleotides: TGTGCCAGCAGCCAATCAGGGAACTCGAATGAAAAACTGTTTTTT. Translation: CASSQSGNSNEKLFF.

In its sample, this clonotype was seen a few times. V usage is TRBV7-2 and J usage is TRBJ2-5; 12 positions match TRBD2. The CDR3 spans 16 residues. The V segment lost 3 bases and the J segment 9 bases; nucleotides outside the gene matches: 11. CDR1 SGHTA and CDR2 FQGNSA come from the germline V gene. The CDR3 DNA follows: TGTGCCAGCAGCTTGTTGGGGACTAGCGGGTTAGGGGCCCAGTACTTC. Its translation: CASSLLGTSGLGAQYF.

The chain links TRBV29-1 to TRBJ2-5; D may match TRBD1 or TRBD2 (7 bases each). Trimming took off 2 bases at V and 5 bases at J, with 15 bases between the two ends. Per germline, CDR1 SQVTM and CDR2 ANQGSEA. The CDR3 extends over 14 amino acids. DNA for the CDR3: TGCAGCGTTGAATCGAGGGGGCGGGGGGAGACCCAGTACTTC. Amino acids: CSVESRGRGETQYF.

This clonotype turned up a few times. The genes are TRBV11-2 and TRBJ1-1; TRBD1 might be the D (6 bases). Germline V gene data show CDR1 as SGHAT and CDR2 as FQNNGV. The CDR3 is made up of 15 amino acids. Deletions cut 4 bases from V and 7 bases from J, with 19 bases between. The CDR3 DNA reads as TGTGCCAGCAGCTCCCGCGGTCCGGAGGGGGGTGAAGCTTTCTTT. This encodes CASSSRGPEGGEAFF. Supplemented by reference TRBV11-2 and TRBJ1-1, the full variable domain reads EAGVAQSPRYKIIEKRQSVAFWCNPISGHATLYWYQQILGQGPKLLIQFQNNGVVDDSQLPKDRFSAERLKGVDSTLKIQPAKLEDSAVYLCASSSRGPEGGEAFFGQGTRLTVV.

This clonotype was found a few times. This chain uses TRBV6-2 or TRBV6-3 with TRBJ2-1, with TRBD2 identical over 8 bases. CDR1 is MNHEY, CDR2 SVGEGT, per germline. The CDR3 sequence is 18 residues long. With 0 bases clipped from V and 4 bases from J, the junction kept 11 bases outside the gene matches. The CDR3 reads CASSYSFGGGGFYNEQFF. The CDR3 DNA reads TGTGCCAGCAGTTACTCTTTCGGCGGCGGGGGGTTTTACAATGAGCAGTTCTTC.

This clonotype has only a few counts. The V call is TRBV4-1, the J call TRBJ1-5; D remains unclear. Trimming took off 5 bases at V and 9 bases at J, with 14 bases between the two ends. The CDR3 sequence is 13 residues long. Looked up from germline, CDR1 is MGHRA and CDR2 is YSYEKL. CDR3 amino acids: CASSAGLDLPQHF. As DNA, the CDR3 is TGCGCCAGCAGCGCCGGGCTTGATCTGCCCCAGCATTTT.

At least ten counts were recorded for this clonotype. The rearrangement links TRBV5-1 to TRBJ2-5; D gene unclear. The CDR3 sequence is 13 residues long. Germline values: CDR1 SGHRS, CDR2 YFSETQ. V dropped 1 base and J dropped 3 bases, with 7 bases sitting between them. As DNA, the CDR3 is TGCGCCAGCAGCTTGAAGTTTAAAGAGACCCAGTACTTC. Translating gives CASSLKFKETQYF.

On this clonotype: A much larger clone differs by one base, so this may be a read error. CDR3: CASSPLNSITEAFF. The CDR3 region has the DNA TGTGCCAGCAGCCCACTTAACTCGATCACTGAAGCTTTCTTT. The genes are TRBV7-2 and TRBJ1-1; D call uncertain. Germline CDR1 is SGHTA and CDR2 is FQGNSA. CDR3 length: 14 amino acids. V dropped 5 bases and J dropped 4 bases, with 14 bases sitting between them. Variable domain in full (rest from reference TRBV7-2 and TRBJ1-1): GAGVSQSPSNKVTEKGKDVELRCDPISGHTALYWYRQSLGQGLEFLIYFQGNSAPDKSGLPSDRFSAERTGGSVSTLTIQRTQQEDSAVYLCASSPLNSITEAFFGQGTRLTVV.

This chain joins TRBV5-6 and TRBJ1-2; no definite D call. Germline CDR1 and CDR2: SGHDT and YYEEEE. V lost 0 bases and J 8 bases, leaving 14 bases between the germline ends. The CDR3 sequence is 14 residues long. DNA of the CDR3: TGTGCCAGCAGCTTGGCTCGGGGAAGTGGAGGCTACACCTTC. Protein: CASSLARGSGGYTF.

At least ten counts were recorded for this clonotype. The gene calls are TRBV7-7 and TRBJ2-1, with D perhaps assigned TRBD1 or TRBD2 (5 bases each). Trimming removed 1 base at V and 10 bases at J, with 11 bases between. The CDR3 has 13 residues. Germline lookup yields CDR1 SSHAT and CDR2 FNYEAQ (reference sequence). The CDR3 DNA follows: TGTGCCAGCAGCTTAGGAGGGGTCAGCGAGCAGTTCTTC. Protein product: CASSLGGVSEQFF. The variable domain in full, completed from reference TRBV7-7 and TRBJ2-1, reads GAGVSQSPRYKVTKRGQDVTLRCDPISSHATLYWYQQALGQGPEFLTYFNYEAQPDKSGLPSDRFSAERPEGSISTLTIQRTEQRDSAMYRCASSLGGVSEQFFGPGTRLTVL.

A few counts support this clonotype. This chain connects TRBV7-2 to TRBJ1-4; D gene uncertain. This CDR3 spans 16 amino acids. Germline CDR1 is SGHTA and CDR2 is FQGNSA. V was shortened by 1 base and J by 7 bases, with 16 bases between the two germline ends. The CDR3 DNA reads as TGTGCCAGCAGCTTAGTACCAGGAAGTTATGGTGAAAAACTGTTTTTT. Its translation is CASSLVPGSYGEKLFF.

The J gene is TRBJ2-7, the V gene TRBV19, with 10 nucleotides matching TRBD2. The V segment lost 10 bases and the J segment 5 bases; nucleotides outside the gene matches: 11. The CDR3 totals 14 residues. CDR1 is LNHDA, CDR2 SQIVND, per germline (reference sequence). For the CDR3, the DNA is TGTGCCACCGGCGACGGCGGACTAGCGGACGAGCAGTACTTC. It translates to CATGDGGLADEQYF.